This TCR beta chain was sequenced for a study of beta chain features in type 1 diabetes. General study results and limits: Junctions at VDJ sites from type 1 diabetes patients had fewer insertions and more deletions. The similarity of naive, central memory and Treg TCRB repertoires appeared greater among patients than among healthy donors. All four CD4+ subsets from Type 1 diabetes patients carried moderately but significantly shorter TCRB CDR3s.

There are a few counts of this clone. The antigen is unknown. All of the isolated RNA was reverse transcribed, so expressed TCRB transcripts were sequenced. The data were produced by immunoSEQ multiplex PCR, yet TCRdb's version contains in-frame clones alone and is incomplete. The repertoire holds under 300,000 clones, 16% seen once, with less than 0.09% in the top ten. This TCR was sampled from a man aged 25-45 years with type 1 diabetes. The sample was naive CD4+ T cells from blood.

CDR3 loop: CASSPGQGYSNQPQHF. The CDR3 coding sequence is TGCGCCAGCAGCCCTGGACAGGGATATAGCAATCAGCCCCAGCATTTT. This chain links TRBV5-1 with TRBJ1-5, with 8 bases aligning to TRBD1. The CDR3 spans 16 residues. Germline values: CDR1 SGHRS, CDR2 YFSETQ. Losses at the gene ends were 4 bases for V and 0 bases for J; bases not matched to a gene: 6.